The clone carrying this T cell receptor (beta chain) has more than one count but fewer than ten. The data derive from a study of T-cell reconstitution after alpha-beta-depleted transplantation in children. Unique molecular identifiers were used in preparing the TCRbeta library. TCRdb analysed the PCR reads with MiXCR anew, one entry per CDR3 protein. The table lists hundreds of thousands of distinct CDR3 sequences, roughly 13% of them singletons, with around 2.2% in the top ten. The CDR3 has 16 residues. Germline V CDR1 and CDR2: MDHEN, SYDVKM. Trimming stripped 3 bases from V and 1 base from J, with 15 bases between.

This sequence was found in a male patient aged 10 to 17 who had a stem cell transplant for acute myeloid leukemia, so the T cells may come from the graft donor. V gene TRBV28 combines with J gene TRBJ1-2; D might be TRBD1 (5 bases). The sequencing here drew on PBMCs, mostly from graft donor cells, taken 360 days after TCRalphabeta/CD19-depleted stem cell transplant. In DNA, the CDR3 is TGTGCCAGCAGTTTCCACTGGGGGGTCCATAACTATGGCTACACCTTC. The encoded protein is CASSFHWGVHNYGYTF.